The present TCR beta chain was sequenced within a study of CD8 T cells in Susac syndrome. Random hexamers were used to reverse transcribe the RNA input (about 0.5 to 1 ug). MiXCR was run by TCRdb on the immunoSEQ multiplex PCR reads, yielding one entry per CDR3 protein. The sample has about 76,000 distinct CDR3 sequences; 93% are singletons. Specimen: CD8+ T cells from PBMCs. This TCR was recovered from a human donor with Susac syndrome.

Written as DNA, the CDR3 is TGTGCCAGCAGCTTGATGTCTAAGACGTCTGGCTACACCTTC. Its translation is CASSLMSKTSGYTF. The chain recombines TRBV5-4 with TRBJ1-2; no firm D call. Germline CDR1 is SGHNT and CDR2 is YYREEE (reference sequence). This CDR3 is built from 14 residues. V was shortened by 1 base and J by 7 bases, with 14 bases between the two germline ends. Based on the CDR3 plus reference TRBV5-4 and TRBJ1-2, the full variable domain is ETGVTQSPTHLIKTRGQQVTLRCSSQSGHNTVSWYQQALGQGPQFIFQYYREEENGRGNFPPRFSGLQFPNYSSELNVNALELDDSALYLCASSLMSKTSGYTFGSGTRLTVV.